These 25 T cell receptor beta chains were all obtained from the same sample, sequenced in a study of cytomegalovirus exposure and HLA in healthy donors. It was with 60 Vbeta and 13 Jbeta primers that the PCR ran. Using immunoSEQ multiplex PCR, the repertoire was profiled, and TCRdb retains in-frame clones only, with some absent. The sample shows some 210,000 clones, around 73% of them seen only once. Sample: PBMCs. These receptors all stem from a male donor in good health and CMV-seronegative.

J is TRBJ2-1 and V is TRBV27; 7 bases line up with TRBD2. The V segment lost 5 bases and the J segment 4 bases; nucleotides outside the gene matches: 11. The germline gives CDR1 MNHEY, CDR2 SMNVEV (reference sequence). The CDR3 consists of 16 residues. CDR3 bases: TGTGCCAGCAGTCGAGAAAGGCTAGCGGCTTACAATGAGCAGTTCTTC. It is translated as CASSRERLAAYNEQFF.

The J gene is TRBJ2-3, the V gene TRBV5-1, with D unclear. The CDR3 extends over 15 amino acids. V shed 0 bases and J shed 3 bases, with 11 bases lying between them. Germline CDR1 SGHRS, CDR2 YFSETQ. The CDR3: CASSLGPRSTDTQYF. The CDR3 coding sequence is TGCGCCAGCAGCTTGGGGCCCCGATCGACAGATACGCAGTATTTT.

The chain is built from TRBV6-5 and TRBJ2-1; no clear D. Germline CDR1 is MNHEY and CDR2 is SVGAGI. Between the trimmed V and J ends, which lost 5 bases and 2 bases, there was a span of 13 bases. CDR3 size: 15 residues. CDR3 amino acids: CASSPTVIPYNEQFF. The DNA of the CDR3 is TGTGCCAGCAGTCCGACTGTTATTCCCTACAATGAGCAGTTCTTC.

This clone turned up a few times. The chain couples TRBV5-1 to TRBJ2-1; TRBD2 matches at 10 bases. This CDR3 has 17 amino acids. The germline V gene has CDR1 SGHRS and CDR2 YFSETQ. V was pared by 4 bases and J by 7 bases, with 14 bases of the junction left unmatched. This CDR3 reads CASSAFSQAGGRNEQFF. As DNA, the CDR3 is TGCGCCAGCAGCGCCTTCTCCCAAGCGGGAGGGAGAAATGAGCAGTTCTTC. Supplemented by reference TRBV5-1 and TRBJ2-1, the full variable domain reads KAGVTQTPRYLIKTRGQQVTLSCSPISGHRSVSWYQQTPGQGLQFLFEYFSETQRNKGNFPGRFSGRQFSNSRSEMNVSTLELGDSALYLCASSAFSQAGGRNEQFFGPGTRLTVL.

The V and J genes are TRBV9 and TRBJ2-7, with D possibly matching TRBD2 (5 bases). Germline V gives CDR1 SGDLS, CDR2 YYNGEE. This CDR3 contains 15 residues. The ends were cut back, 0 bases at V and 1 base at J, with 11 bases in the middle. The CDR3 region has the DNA TGTGCCAGCAGCGTAGGGGCTGACTATTCCTACGAGCAGTACTTC. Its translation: CASSVGADYSYEQYF.

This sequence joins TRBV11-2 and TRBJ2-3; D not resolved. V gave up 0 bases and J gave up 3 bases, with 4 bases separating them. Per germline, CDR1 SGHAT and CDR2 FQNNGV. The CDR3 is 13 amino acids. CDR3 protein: CASSLERTDTQYF. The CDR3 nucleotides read TGTGCCAGCAGCTTAGAGCGGACAGATACGCAGTATTTT.

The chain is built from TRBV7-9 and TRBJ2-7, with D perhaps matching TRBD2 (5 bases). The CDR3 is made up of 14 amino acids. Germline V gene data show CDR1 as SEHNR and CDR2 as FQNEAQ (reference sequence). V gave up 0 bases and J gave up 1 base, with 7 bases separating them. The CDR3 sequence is CASSLAEVSYEQYF. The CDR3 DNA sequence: TGTGCCAGCAGCTTAGCGGAGGTTTCCTACGAGCAGTACTTC.

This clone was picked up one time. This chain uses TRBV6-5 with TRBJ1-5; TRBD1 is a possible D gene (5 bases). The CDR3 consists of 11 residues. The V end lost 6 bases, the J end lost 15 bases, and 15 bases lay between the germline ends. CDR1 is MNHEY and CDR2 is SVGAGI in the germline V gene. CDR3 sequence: CASSAGTRWHF. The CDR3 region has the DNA TGTGCCAGCAGCGCCGGGACTCGTTGGCATTTT.

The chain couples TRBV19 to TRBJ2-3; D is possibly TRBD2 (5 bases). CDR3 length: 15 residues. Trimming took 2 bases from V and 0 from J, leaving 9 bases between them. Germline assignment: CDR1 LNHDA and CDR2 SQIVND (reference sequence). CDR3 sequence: CASSISGGSTDTQYF. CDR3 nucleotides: TGTGCCAGTAGTATATCGGGCGGGAGCACAGATACGCAGTATTTT.

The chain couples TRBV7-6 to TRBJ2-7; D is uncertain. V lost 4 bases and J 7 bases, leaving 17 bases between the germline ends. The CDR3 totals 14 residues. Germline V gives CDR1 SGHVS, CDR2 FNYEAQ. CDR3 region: CASSSGTAALEQYF. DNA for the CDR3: TGTGCCAGCAGCTCAGGTACAGCCGCTTTGGAGCAGTACTTC.

CDR3 residues: CASRQTGGPHNEQFF. CDR3 DNA sequence: TGTGCCAGCAGACAGACAGGGGGCCCACACAATGAGCAGTTCTTC. The chain couples TRBV25-1 to TRBJ2-1; 10 bases are a match to TRBD1. Trimming removed 6 bases from V and 5 bases from J; junction bases left unmatched: 7. The CDR3 runs 15 residues. Germline V gives CDR1 MGHDK, CDR2 SYGVNS.

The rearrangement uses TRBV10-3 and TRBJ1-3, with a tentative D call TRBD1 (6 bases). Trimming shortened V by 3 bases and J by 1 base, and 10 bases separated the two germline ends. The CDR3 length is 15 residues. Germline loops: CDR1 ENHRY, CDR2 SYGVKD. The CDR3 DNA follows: TGTGCCATCAGTGACAGGGGAGGGTCTGGAAACACCATATATTTT. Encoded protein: CAISDRGGSGNTIYF.

The CDR3, as DNA: TGTGCCAGCAGTGAGCCGGGACACCTGAACACTGAAGCTTTCTTT. Residues: CASSEPGHLNTEAFF. The V gene is TRBV6-6, the J gene TRBJ1-1; possibly TRBD1 for D (6 bases). The CDR3 is 15 residues long. CDR1 MNHNY and CDR2 SVGAGI come from the germline V gene (reference sequence). Trimming pared 5 bases from V and 0 bases from J, leaving 13 bases between.

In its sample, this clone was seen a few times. The chain's CDR3 is CASSLGTSGRSYEQYF. CDR3 bases: TGTGCCAGCAGCTTAGGGACTAGCGGGAGGTCCTACGAGCAGTACTTC. V usage is TRBV7-6 and J usage is TRBJ2-7, with TRBD2 identical over 14 bases. Germline CDR1 reads SGHVS; CDR2 reads FNYEAQ. CDR3 length: 16 residues. Trimming removed 1 base from V and 1 base from J; junction bases left unmatched: 0.

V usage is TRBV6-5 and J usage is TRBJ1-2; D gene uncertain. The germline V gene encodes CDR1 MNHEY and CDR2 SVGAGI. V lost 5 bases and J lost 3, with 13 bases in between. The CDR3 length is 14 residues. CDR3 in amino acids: CASSGLTHYYGYTF. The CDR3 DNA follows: TGTGCCAGCAGTGGACTTACCCACTACTATGGCTACACCTTC.

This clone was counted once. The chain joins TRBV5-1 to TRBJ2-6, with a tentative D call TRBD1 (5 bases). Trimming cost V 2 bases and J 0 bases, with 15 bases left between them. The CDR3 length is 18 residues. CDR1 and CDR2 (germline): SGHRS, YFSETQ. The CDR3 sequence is CASSFWSGHLSGANVLTF. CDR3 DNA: TGCGCCAGCAGCTTTTGGTCAGGGCACCTCTCTGGGGCCAACGTCCTGACTTTC. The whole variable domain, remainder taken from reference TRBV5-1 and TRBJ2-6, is KAGVTQTPRYLIKTRGQQVTLSCSPISGHRSVSWYQQTPGQGLQFLFEYFSETQRNKGNFPGRFSGRQFSNSRSEMNVSTLELGDSALYLCASSFWSGHLSGANVLTFGAGSRLTVL.

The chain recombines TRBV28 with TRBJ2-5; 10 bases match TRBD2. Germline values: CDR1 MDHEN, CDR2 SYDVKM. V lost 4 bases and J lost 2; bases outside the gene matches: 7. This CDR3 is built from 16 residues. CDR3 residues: CASSSYVSGGQETQYF. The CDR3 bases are TGTGCCAGCAGTTCTTACGTTAGCGGGGGGCAAGAGACCCAGTACTTC.

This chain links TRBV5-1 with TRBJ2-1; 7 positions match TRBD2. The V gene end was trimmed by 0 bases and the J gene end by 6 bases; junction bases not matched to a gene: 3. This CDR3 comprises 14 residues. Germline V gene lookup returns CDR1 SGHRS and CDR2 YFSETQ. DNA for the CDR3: TGCGCCAGCAGCTTGGGGGGGAGGGCCAATGAGCAGTTCTTC. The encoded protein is CASSLGGRANEQFF. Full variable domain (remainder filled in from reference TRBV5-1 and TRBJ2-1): KAGVTQTPRYLIKTRGQQVTLSCSPISGHRSVSWYQQTPGQGLQFLFEYFSETQRNKGNFPGRFSGRQFSNSRSEMNVSTLELGDSALYLCASSLGGRANEQFFGPGTRLTVL.

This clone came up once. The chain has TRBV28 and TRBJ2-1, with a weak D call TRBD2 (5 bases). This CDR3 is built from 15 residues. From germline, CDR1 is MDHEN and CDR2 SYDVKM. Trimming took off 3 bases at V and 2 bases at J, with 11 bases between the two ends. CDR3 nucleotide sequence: TGTGCCAGCAGTTTCCGGGGAAGTACCTACAATGAGCAGTTCTTC. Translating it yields CASSFRGSTYNEQFF.

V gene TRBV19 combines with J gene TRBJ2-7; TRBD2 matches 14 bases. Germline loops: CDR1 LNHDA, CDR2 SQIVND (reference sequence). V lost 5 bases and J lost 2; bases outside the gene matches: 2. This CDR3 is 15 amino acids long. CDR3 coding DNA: TGTGCCAGTAGTCAGACTAGCGGGAGGGCCTACGAGCAGTACTTC. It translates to CASSQTSGRAYEQYF.

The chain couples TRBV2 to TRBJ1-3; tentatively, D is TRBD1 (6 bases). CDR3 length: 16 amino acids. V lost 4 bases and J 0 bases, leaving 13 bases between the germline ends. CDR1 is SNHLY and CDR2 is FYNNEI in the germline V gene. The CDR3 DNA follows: TGTGCCAGCAGTGTACAGGGCTGGGGCTCTGGAAACACCATATATTTT. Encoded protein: CASSVQGWGSGNTIYF.

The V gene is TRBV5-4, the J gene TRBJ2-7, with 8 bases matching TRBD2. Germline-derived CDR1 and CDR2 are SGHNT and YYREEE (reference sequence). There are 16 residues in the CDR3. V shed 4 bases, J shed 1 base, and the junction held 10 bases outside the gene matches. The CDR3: CASSGLSGTYSYEQYF. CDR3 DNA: TGTGCCAGCAGCGGACTTAGCGGGACGTATTCCTACGAGCAGTACTTC.

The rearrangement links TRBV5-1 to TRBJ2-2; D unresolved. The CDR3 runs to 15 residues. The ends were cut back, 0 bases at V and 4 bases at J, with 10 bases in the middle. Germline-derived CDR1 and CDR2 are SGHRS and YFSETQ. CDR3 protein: CASSLASGGTGELFF. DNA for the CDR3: TGCGCCAGCAGCTTGGCCTCGGGTGGCACCGGGGAGCTGTTTTTT.

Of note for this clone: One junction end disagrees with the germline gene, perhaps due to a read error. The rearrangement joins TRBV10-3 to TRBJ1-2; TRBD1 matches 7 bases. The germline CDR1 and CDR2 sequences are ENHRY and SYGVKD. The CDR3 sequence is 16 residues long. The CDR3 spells CAIRPGQRSREHLLHF. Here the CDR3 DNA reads TGTGCCATCAGGCCGGGACAGCGAAGTCGAGAGCATCTACTTCATTTC.

CDR3 sequence: CASSPQKGEGRTDTQYF. In DNA form, the CDR3 reads TGTGCCAGCTCACCGCAAAAAGGGGAAGGGAGGACAGATACGCAGTATTTT. The chain joins TRBV18 to TRBJ2-3; perhaps TRBD2 as D (6 bases). The V gene's germline CDR1 is KGHSH and CDR2 LQKENI. The CDR3 is made up of 17 amino acids. V lost 3 bases and J lost 3, with 19 bases in between.